This T cell receptor (beta chain) was recorded in a study of T cells in Graves' hyperthyroidism and ophthalmopathy. There were TCR beta CDR3 regions amplified from RNA transcripts. When the TCR CDR3 underwent first-round RT-PCR, the HTBI primer set was used. TCRdb re-called the multiplex PCR reads with MiXCR, one entry per CDR3 protein. The sample holds over 120,000 distinct CDR3 sequences, around 21% seen once. Many counts were recorded for this clonotype. Disease duration under 2 months; hyperthyroidism patients were aged 18 to 65. Each diagnosis was grounded in clinical symptoms, serum thyroxine and TRAb, thyroid ultrasound, and orbital computed tomography. Each 10 ml fresh peripheral blood draw supplied the PBMCs. This CDR3 contains 13 residues. V was clipped by 5 bases and J by 6 bases, with 14 bases between them. Germline V CDR1 and CDR2: SEHNR, FQNEAQ (reference sequence).

Material for sequencing was blood. The chain is built from TRBV7-9 and TRBJ2-7; D is possibly TRBD1 or TRBD2 (6 bases each). The TCR sequence derives from a woman aged 50 to 60 with Graves' hyperthyroidism that later progressed to Graves' ophthalmopathy. CDR3 nucleotides: TGTGCCAGCAGCAGGGGGGCGGGTGGCGAGCAGTACTTC. Its translation is CASSRGAGGEQYF. Full variable domain (missing parts from reference TRBV7-9 and TRBJ2-7): DTGVSQNPRHKITKRGQNVTFRCDPISEHNRLYWYRQTLGQGPEFLTYFQNEAQLEKSRLLSDRFSAERPKGSFSTLEIQRTEQGDSAMYLCASSRGAGGEQYFGPGTRLTVT.